This T cell receptor beta chain was retrieved from a study of cytomegalovirus exposure and HLA in healthy donors. Amplification used 60 Vbeta primers and 13 Jbeta primers. Repertoires were generated with immunoSEQ multiplex PCR, while TCRdb's copy carries only in-frame clones and drops some. Of 160,000 or so clones listed, about 88% were seen once; the top ten hold more than 2%. V was trimmed by 1 base and J by 1 base, leaving 11 bases between them. In germline, CDR1 is LNHDA, CDR2 SQIVND (reference sequence). The CDR3 runs to 15 residues. This receptor was obtained from a woman between 18 and 30 years old in good health and CMV-seronegative. The sample comprised PBMCs. The rearrangement links TRBV19 to TRBJ2-7; D gene uncertain. CDR3 in DNA: TGTGCCAGTAGTATAGGCGCAGGTCTTTCCTACGAGCAGTACTTC. Amino acid sequence: CASSIGAGLSYEQYF.